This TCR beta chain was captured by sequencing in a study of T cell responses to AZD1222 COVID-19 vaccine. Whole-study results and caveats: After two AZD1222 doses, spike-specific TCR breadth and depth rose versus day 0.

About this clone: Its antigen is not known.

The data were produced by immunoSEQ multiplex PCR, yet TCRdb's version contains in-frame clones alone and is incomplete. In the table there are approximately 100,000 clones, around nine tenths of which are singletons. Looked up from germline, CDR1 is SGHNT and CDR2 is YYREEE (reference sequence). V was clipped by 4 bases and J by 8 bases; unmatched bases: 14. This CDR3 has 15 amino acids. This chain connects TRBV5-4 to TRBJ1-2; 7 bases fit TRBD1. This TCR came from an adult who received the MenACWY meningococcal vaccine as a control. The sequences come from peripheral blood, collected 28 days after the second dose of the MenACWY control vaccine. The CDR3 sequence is CASSPPSTGLGGYTF. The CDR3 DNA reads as TGTGCCAGCAGCCCCCCTTCGACAGGGCTGGGAGGCTACACCTTC.